This paragraph covers one T cell receptor (beta chain) sequence. Its antigen is unknown. These data come from a study of shared clonotypes between healthy human individuals. Findings of the study overall: It was observed that 5% to 6.5% of naive CD4 clonotypes were shared across several donors.

Germline CDR1 and CDR2: SGHTS and YDEGEE. Trimming pared 1 base from V and 2 bases from J, leaving 10 bases between. The CDR3 covers 15 residues. Assay used: immunoSEQ multiplex PCR; TCRdb lists only in-frame clones, some missing. Of 300,000 to 350,000 clones in the sample, around 67% were seen once. This clonotype was obtained from a man aged 30-40 years in good health. Sequenced sample: memory CD4+ T cells sorted from blood. Subset noted: CD45RA-negative fraction. The chain joins TRBV5-8 to TRBJ2-4, with D unresolved. CDR3 amino acids: CASSLYRVTKNIQYF. In DNA form, the CDR3 reads TGTGCCAGCAGCTTGTATAGGGTAACCAAAAACATTCAGTACTTC.